The 32 T cell receptor beta chains below come from one sample, sequenced in a study of T-cell memory formation after mild COVID-19. TCRdb used MiXCR to reprocess the 5' RACE reads, holding one entry per CDR3 protein. The sample includes about 190,000 distinct CDR3 sequences, roughly a tenth of them seen just once. Sequenced: PBMCs or a T cell subset sorted from them (not recorded which). All receptors derive from a man between 18 and 35 years old who had mild COVID-19 (a few samples of this study predate the infection). Cell type and time point are not known.

This clonotype was picked up a small number of times. V is TRBV29-1 and J is TRBJ1-1, with TRBD1 as a possible D gene (6 bases). The CDR3 is 13 amino acids. CDR1 is SQVTM and CDR2 is ANQGSEA in the germline V gene. Between the trimmed V and J ends, which lost 7 bases and 1 base, there was a span of 13 bases. In nucleotides, the CDR3 is TGCAGCGGGGCCGGGACACCGAACACTGAAGCTTTCTTT. Translated: CSGAGTPNTEAFF.

The chain carries TRBV12-3 or TRBV12-4 and TRBJ2-3, with 13 nucleotides matching TRBD2. J lost 0 bases, V lost 6 bases, and 9 bases had no gene match. The CDR3 is made up of 18 amino acids. CDR3 residues: CASSPRLAGGASTDTQYF. The CDR3, as DNA: TGTGCCAGCAGCCCGCGACTAGCGGGGGGCGCTAGCACAGATACGCAGTATTTT.

This clonotype was seen repeatedly, ten times or more. This sequence joins TRBV12-3 or TRBV12-4 and TRBJ2-3; tentative D call: TRBD1 (5 bases). V gave up 10 bases and J gave up 2 bases, with 19 bases separating them. CDR3 length equals 15 residues. The CDR3 region is CATTPRTTDTDTQYF. In DNA, the CDR3 is TGTGCCACCACGCCAAGGACAACAGACACAGATACGCAGTATTTT.

The CDR3 coding sequence is TGCAGCGTTGAAGATAAAATGGGGGCCCGGCTAGCTTTCTTT. This codes for CSVEDKMGARLAFF. This chain links TRBV29-1 with TRBJ1-1; D is perhaps TRBD1 (6 bases). Germline CDR1 is SQVTM and CDR2 is ANQGSEA. The germline V and J ends were trimmed by 0 bases and 10 bases, with 18 bases remaining between them. The CDR3 runs 14 residues.

The rearrangement joins TRBV12-3 or TRBV12-4 to TRBJ2-1, with a weak D call TRBD2 (5 bases). V gave up 7 bases and J gave up 6 bases, with 25 bases separating them. The length of the CDR3 is 17 residues. The CDR3 loop reads CASTNGRRTSIRNEQFF. CDR3 bases: TGTGCCAGCACCAACGGACGCAGGACTTCGATTCGCAATGAGCAGTTCTTC.

A few counts support this clonotype. The rearrangement joins TRBV5-1 to TRBJ1-5; D may be TRBD1 (6 bases). CDR3 size: 15 residues. Germline-derived CDR1 and CDR2 are SGHRS and YFSETQ. V gave up 2 bases and J gave up 7 bases, with 16 bases separating them. The CDR3 DNA sequence: TGCGCCAGCAGCTTCTCAGGGGAGGTCGGACAGCCCCAGCATTTT. It is translated as CASSFSGEVGQPQHF.

This clonotype was seen more than once but under ten times. The chain is built from TRBV4-3 and TRBJ1-6; D perhaps matches TRBD1 (5 bases). The ends were cut back, 0 bases at V and 6 bases at J, with 12 bases in the middle. Per germline, CDR1 LGHNA and CDR2 YSLEER. CDR3 length equals 16 residues. CDR3 sequence reads: CASSQDPGAGNSPLHF. CDR3 bases: TGCGCCAGCAGCCAAGATCCCGGGGCGGGTAATTCACCCCTCCACTTT.

This clonotype has a count of ten or more. The V gene is TRBV5-1, the J gene TRBJ2-3; a possible D gene is TRBD1 (6 bases). CDR1 and CDR2 from the germline V gene are SGHRS and YFSETQ. This CDR3 spans 14 amino acids. V shed 5 bases and J shed 4 bases, with 14 bases lying between them. For the CDR3, the DNA is TGCGCCAGCAGGACCGGGACACCCCCAGATACGCAGTATTTT. Its protein is CASRTGTPPDTQYF.

This clonotype was picked up a small number of times. The chain has TRBV3-1 and TRBJ1-4; D unclear. The V gene's germline CDR1 is LGHDT and CDR2 YNNKEL (reference sequence). This CDR3 is built from 14 residues. Trimming shortened V by 11 bases and J by 6 bases, and 19 bases separated the two germline ends. Here the CDR3 reads CAGSSTSLDEKLFF. CDR3 coding DNA: TGTGCCGGCTCCTCGACGTCGTTAGATGAAAAACTGTTTTTT.

The chain combines TRBV7-7 with TRBJ2-5; TRBD2 matches 14 bases. CDR1 SSHAT and CDR2 FNYEAQ come from the germline V gene (reference sequence). This CDR3 spans 17 amino acids. The junction had 10 bases not matched to a gene; V was cut back by 5 bases and J by 5 bases. The CDR3 region is CASSPARLAGGLETQYF. Written as DNA, the CDR3 is TGTGCCAGCAGCCCAGCGAGACTAGCGGGGGGGTTGGAGACCCAGTACTTC.

This chain uses TRBV12-3 or TRBV12-4 with TRBJ2-3; TRBD1 agrees at 10 bases. This CDR3 comprises 15 residues. Trimming removed 7 bases from V and 1 base from J; junction bases left unmatched: 5. CDR3 bases: TGTGCCAGCACCCCAGGGACAGGGGGCACAGATACGCAGTATTTT. As protein: CASTPGTGGTDTQYF.

This clonotype was seen many times. The chain is built from TRBV7-2 and TRBJ2-3; the match to TRBD2 covers 11 bases. Trimming cost V 4 bases and J 3 bases; bases outside gene matches: 3. This CDR3 has 15 residues. Germline V lookup: CDR1 SGHTA, CDR2 FQGNSA. Here the CDR3 DNA reads TGTGCCAGCAGCTATAGCGGGGGGGAGACAGATACGCAGTATTTT. It codes for CASSYSGGETDTQYF. Full variable domain (rest looked up from reference TRBV7-2 and TRBJ2-3): GAGVSQSPSNKVTEKGKDVELRCDPISGHTALYWYRQSLGQGLEFLIYFQGNSAPDKSGLPSDRFSAERTGGSVSTLTIQRTQQEDSAVYLCASSYSGGETDTQYFGPGTRLTVL.

The rearrangement links TRBV24-1 to TRBJ2-1; maybe TRBD2 (5 bases). Germline V lookup: CDR1 KGHDR, CDR2 SFDVKD. V lost 3 bases to trimming and J lost 2 bases, with 10 bases between them. The CDR3 contains 15 residues. CDR3 protein: CATSDDGVTYNEQFF. CDR3 in DNA: TGTGCCACCAGTGATGACGGGGTGACCTACAATGAGCAGTTCTTC.

The chain recombines TRBV29-1 with TRBJ1-4; 11 bases are a match to TRBD1. The CDR3 sequence is 17 residues long. V was pared by 6 bases and J by 4 bases, with 13 bases of the junction left unmatched. Germline V gene lookup returns CDR1 SQVTM and CDR2 ANQGSEA. The CDR3 region is CSVPGRGTGGFNEKLFF. The CDR3 DNA sequence: TGCAGCGTCCCCGGACGGGGGACAGGGGGATTTAATGAAAAACTGTTTTTT. The complete variable domain, with remaining parts taken from reference TRBV29-1 and TRBJ1-4, reads SAVISQKPSRDICQRGTSLTIQCQVDSQVTMMFWYRQQPGQSLTLIATANQGSEATYESGFVIDKFPISRPNLTFSTLTVSNMSPEDSSIYLCSVPGRGTGGFNEKLFFGSGTQLSVL.

The chain has TRBV5-6 and TRBJ2-1; TRBD2 agrees at 7 bases. Germline assignment: CDR1 SGHDT and CDR2 YYEEEE. V lost 7 bases to trimming and J lost 7 bases; unmatched junction nucleotides: 11. The CDR3 totals 14 residues. CDR3 DNA: TGTGCCAGCTGCCCCGGGGGGACGGGGAATGAGCAGTTCTTC. It translates to CASCPGGTGNEQFF.

The J gene is TRBJ1-1, the V gene TRBV27; 8 bases fit TRBD1. Germline values: CDR1 MNHEY, CDR2 SMNVEV (reference sequence). The CDR3 totals 13 residues. After removal of 10 bases from V and 1 base from J, the junction contained 5 bases not matched to a gene. For the CDR3, the DNA is TGTGCCACGAGGGACAGGCCGAACACTGAAGCTTTCTTT. Translated, it gives CATRDRPNTEAFF.

In this sample, this clonotype turned up many times. The chain combines TRBV14 with TRBJ2-5; 8 nucleotides align to TRBD2. This CDR3 is 15 amino acids long. CDR1 is SGHDN and CDR2 is FVKESK in the germline V gene. Trimming took 4 bases from V and 6 from J; bases not matched to a gene: 10. The CDR3 DNA reads TGTGCCAGCAGCCCACTTGGACTAGCAGGACAGACCCAGTACTTC. Translated, it gives CASSPLGLAGQTQYF.

This clonotype came up a few times. The DNA of the CDR3 is TGTGCCAGCAGTTACTCTCCCGGGACAGGGGGCTCACCCCTCCACTTT. Translation: CASSYSPGTGGSPLHF. The J gene is TRBJ1-6, the V gene TRBV6-2 or TRBV6-3; 12 nucleotides line up with TRBD1. V gave up 0 bases and J gave up 10 bases; unmatched junction bases: 4. Germline V gene data show CDR1 as MNHEY and CDR2 as SVGEGT. The CDR3 length is 16 residues.

This clonotype was counted only a few times. The chain employs TRBV28 and TRBJ1-2, with 9 bases identical to TRBD1. After removal of 6 bases from V and 4 bases from J, the junction contained 3 bases not matched to a gene. This CDR3 region has 13 residues. The V gene's germline CDR1 is MDHEN and CDR2 SYDVKM. This chain's CDR3 is CASRGDRAYGYTF. CDR3 DNA sequence: TGTGCCAGCAGGGGGGACAGGGCCTATGGCTACACCTTC.

This clonotype has only a few counts. The J gene is TRBJ2-5, the V gene TRBV7-2; D is unclear. The V gene's germline CDR1 is SGHTA and CDR2 FQGNSA. The CDR3 is 13 residues long. V was pared by 1 base and J by 5 bases, with 8 bases between. DNA for the CDR3: TGTGCCAGCAGCTTAGGGTGGGCGGAGACCCAGTACTTC. Its protein product is CASSLGWAETQYF. Together with reference TRBV7-2 and TRBJ2-5, the CDR3 gives the full variable domain: GAGVSQSPSNKVTEKGKDVELRCDPISGHTALYWYRQSLGQGLEFLIYFQGNSAPDKSGLPSDRFSAERTGGSVSTLTIQRTQQEDSAVYLCASSLGWAETQYFGPGTRLLVL.

V usage is TRBV7-2 and J usage is TRBJ2-1; D is possibly TRBD1 (7 bases). The CDR3 is 15 amino acids. V lost 3 bases and J 8 bases, leaving 17 bases between the germline ends. The V gene's germline CDR1 is SGHTA and CDR2 FQGNSA. The CDR3, as DNA: TGTGCCAGCAGCTTCTACAGGGGAGGTGGGCATGAGCAGTTCTTC. Its protein is CASSFYRGGGHEQFF.

This clonotype was recorded a few times. The chain carries TRBV28 and TRBJ1-5; D is unresolved. The CDR3 totals 15 residues. Germline CDR1 is MDHEN and CDR2 is SYDVKM. Between the trimmed V and J ends, which lost 3 bases and 1 base, there was a span of 10 bases. The DNA of the CDR3 is TGTGCCAGCAGTTTTATCTTAGACAGCAATCAGCCCCAGCATTTT. It codes for CASSFILDSNQPQHF. Complete variable domain (other parts from reference TRBV28 and TRBJ1-5): DVKVTQSSRYLVKRTGEKVFLECVQDMDHENMFWYRQDPGLGLRLIYFSYDVKMKEKGDIPEGYSVSREKKERFSLILESASTNQTSMYLCASSFILDSNQPQHFGDGTRLSIL.

Only a few counts were recorded for this clonotype. This sequence joins TRBV5-1 and TRBJ2-3, with TRBD2 matching 8 bases. This CDR3 has 14 residues. V shed 2 bases and J 2 bases; nucleotides not matched to a gene: 1. CDR1 and CDR2 (germline): SGHRS, YFSETQ. CDR3 sequence: CASSLAGDTDTQYF. In DNA form, the CDR3 reads TGCGCCAGCAGCTTAGCGGGGGACACAGATACGCAGTATTTT.

This clonotype was seen at least ten times. The chain carries TRBV9 and TRBJ1-1; 7 nucleotides align to TRBD1. The CDR3 runs 15 residues. CDR1 is SGDLS, CDR2 YYNGEE, per germline. V lost 0 bases to trimming and J lost 0 bases; unmatched junction nucleotides: 2. CDR3 nucleotide sequence: TGTGCCAGCAGCGTAGGGGACAGACTGAACACTGAAGCTTTCTTT. This sequence encodes CASSVGDRLNTEAFF.

This clonotype appeared a few times. The chain uses TRBV3-1 and TRBJ1-2; possibly TRBD1 for D (6 bases). V shed 0 bases and J shed 11 bases, with 7 bases lying between them. CDR1 and CDR2 (germline): LGHDT, YNNKEL (reference sequence). CDR3 length: 11 residues. CDR3 protein: CASSQDQGYTF. CDR3 coding DNA: TGTGCCAGCAGCCAAGATCAGGGGTACACCTTC. Using reference TRBV3-1 and TRBJ1-2 for the parts outside the CDR3, the full variable domain is DTAVSQTPKYLVTQMGNDKSIKCEQNLGHDTMYWYKQDSKKFLKIMFSYNNKELIINETVPNRFSPKSPDKAHLNLHINSLELGDSAVYFCASSQDQGYTFGSGTRLTVV.

This clonotype showed up just a few times. The chain has TRBV6-2 or TRBV6-3 and TRBJ2-7; 8 nucleotides match TRBD2. Trimming took 9 bases from V and 3 from J; bases not matched to a gene: 4. Germline lookup yields CDR1 MNHEY and CDR2 SVGEGT. The CDR3 loop spans 12 amino acids. This CDR3 reads CASKRGYYEQYF. CDR3 bases: TGTGCCAGTAAGCGGGGGTACTACGAGCAGTACTTC.

V is TRBV24-1 and J is TRBJ1-2, with D hard to call. The CDR3 is 14 residues long. Germline assignment: CDR1 KGHDR and CDR2 SFDVKD. V was trimmed by 1 base and J by 5 bases, leaving 10 bases between them. As DNA, the CDR3 is TGTGCCACCAGTGATTTTGAGATCTCATATGGCTACACCTTC. Amino acids: CATSDFEISYGYTF.

The gene calls are TRBV6-6 and TRBJ1-1, with TRBD1 identical over 10 bases. Germline V gene data show CDR1 as MNHNY and CDR2 as SVGAGI (reference sequence). After removal of 6 bases from V and 1 base from J, the junction contained 14 bases not matched to a gene. The CDR3 sequence is 18 residues long. In nucleotides, the CDR3 is TGTGCCAGCAGCCCTCAATCCCCGGGACAGGGGTCGAACACTGAAGCTTTCTTT. Protein: CASSPQSPGQGSNTEAFF.

The CDR3 region is CASSGGWAGGEKLFF. CDR3 DNA: TGTGCCAGCAGTGGCGGCTGGGCCGGTGGTGAAAAACTGTTTTTT. The chain recombines TRBV6-6 with TRBJ1-4; D call uncertain. This CDR3 comprises 15 residues. Trimming stripped 5 bases from V and 7 bases from J, with 17 bases between. Germline V gene sequence: CDR1 MNHNY, CDR2 SVGAGI (reference sequence).

This clonotype appeared many times. The chain combines TRBV14 with TRBJ2-7, with D possibly matching TRBD2 (6 bases). The germline V gene encodes CDR1 SGHDN and CDR2 FVKESK. Between the trimmed V and J ends, which lost 4 bases and 3 bases, there was a span of 16 bases. The CDR3 covers 15 residues. CDR3 sequence reads: CASSLGTAPGYEQYV. The DNA for the CDR3 is TGTGCCAGCAGCCTAGGGACTGCCCCGGGCTACGAGCAGTACGTC.

In this sample, this clonotype turned up a few times. The V call is TRBV6-2 or TRBV6-3, the J call TRBJ1-1, with 7 bases aligning to TRBD1. CDR1 is MNHEY and CDR2 is SVGEGT in the germline V gene. CDR3 length equals 14 residues. With V trimmed by 1 base and J by 5 bases, 4 bases remained unmatched. CDR3 loop: CASSYLTGTTEAFF. CDR3 nucleotides: TGTGCCAGCAGTTACTTGACAGGGACGACTGAAGCTTTCTTT.

This clonotype was observed many times. As DNA, the CDR3 is TGTGCCAGCAGTTACTCGGGGCAGGGTAGTTTCTATGGCTACACCTTC. It codes for CASSYSGQGSFYGYTF. This chain uses TRBV6-5 with TRBJ1-2, with D possibly matching TRBD1 (5 bases). CDR3 length equals 16 residues. Trimming pared 0 bases from V and 4 bases from J, leaving 15 bases between. Per the germline V gene, CDR1 is MNHEY and CDR2 is SVGAGI.